This passage covers 21 T cell receptor beta chains from one sample sequenced in a study of T cell changes during pregnancy in multiple sclerosis. Measured with immunoSEQ multiplex PCR; TCRdb has only the in-frame clones, and not every one. The sample holds around 19,000 clones, 70% to 90% seen once. The sample here was CD8+ T cells from peripheral blood mononuclear cells, taken after pregnancy. These receptors were taken from a female donor with multiple sclerosis, enrolled in a pregnancy study.

The chain joins TRBV28 to TRBJ1-6, with TRBD1 matching over 9 bases. V shed 8 bases, J shed 5 bases, and the junction held 7 bases outside the gene matches. This CDR3 contains 15 residues. CDR1 is MDHEN and CDR2 is SYDVKM in the germline V gene. The CDR3 loop is CASDTGDRDNSPLHF. CDR3 in DNA: TGTGCCAGCGATACCGGGGACAGGGATAATTCACCCCTCCACTTT.

This clone has a single count. This rearrangement joins TRBV27 to TRBJ2-7; tentatively, D is TRBD1 (6 bases). From germline, CDR1 is MNHEY and CDR2 SMNVEV (reference sequence). The CDR3 runs 15 residues. The V end lost 3 bases, the J end lost 3 bases, and 15 bases lay between the germline ends. CDR3 loop: CASSLSRGSIYEQYF. CDR3 coding DNA: TGTGCCAGCAGTTTGTCGAGGGGGAGTATCTACGAGCAGTACTTC.

The V and J genes are TRBV18 and TRBJ2-1; tentative D call: TRBD1 (5 bases). CDR3 length: 15 residues. The ends were cut back, 3 bases at V and 7 bases at J, with 16 bases in the middle. Germline-derived CDR1 and CDR2 are KGHSH and LQKENI. In DNA, the CDR3 is TGTGCCAGCTCACCCTCAGGGAATGGTGGTAATGAGCAGTTCTTC. Protein sequence: CASSPSGNGGNEQFF.

The chain recombines TRBV7-6 with TRBJ1-2; a weak D match, TRBD1 (5 bases). Trimming left V 1 base short and J 4 bases short, with 13 bases between. The CDR3 consists of 15 residues. Germline CDR1 is SGHVS and CDR2 is FNYEAQ. The CDR3 DNA reads TGTGCCAGCAGCTTAGAAGTTTCGGGACTCTATGGCTACACCTTC. Translating gives CASSLEVSGLYGYTF. Looking up the rest from reference TRBV7-6 and TRBJ1-2 gives the full variable domain: GAGVSQSPRYKVTKRGQDVALRCDPISGHVSLYWYRQALGQGPEFLTYFNYEAQQDKSGLPNDRFSAERPEGSISTLTIQRTEQRDSAMYRCASSLEVSGLYGYTFGSGTRLTVV.

The rearrangement joins TRBV7-9 to TRBJ1-2; 7 bases map to TRBD1. V shed 5 bases and J 4 bases; nucleotides not matched to a gene: 10. In germline, CDR1 is SEHNR, CDR2 FQNEAQ (reference sequence). The CDR3 sequence is 15 residues long. The CDR3: CASSNARQGVYGYTF. The CDR3 DNA is TGTGCCAGCAGCAATGCCCGACAGGGAGTCTATGGCTACACCTTC.

The chain employs TRBV10-2 and TRBJ2-7, with TRBD2 as a possible D gene (6 bases). The CDR3 runs 13 residues. Trimming stripped 3 bases from V and 1 base from J, with 7 bases between. The germline V gene encodes CDR1 WSHSY and CDR2 SAAADI. The CDR3 nucleotides read TGCGCCAGCAGTGACAGCGGGTCCTACGAGCAGTACTTC. Protein: CASSDSGSYEQYF.

The chain has TRBV9 and TRBJ2-4; D uncertain. Trimming stripped 4 bases from V and 6 bases from J, with 14 bases between. CDR1 is SGDLS and CDR2 is YYNGEE in the germline V gene. The CDR3 contains 14 residues. The chain's CDR3 is CASSPTRRGNIQYF. Here the CDR3 DNA reads TGTGCCAGCAGCCCCACTCGGCGCGGAAACATTCAGTACTTC. Together with reference TRBV9 and TRBJ2-4, the CDR3 gives the full variable domain: DSGVTQTPKHLITATGQRVTLRCSPRSGDLSVYWYQQSLDQGLQFLIQYYNGEERAKGNILERFSAQQFPDLHSELNLSSLELGDSALYFCASSPTRRGNIQYFGAGTRLSVL.

The CDR3 nucleotides are TGTGCCAGTAGTATAACCGTCACAGGGGGCTTAGAGACCCAGTACTTC. Its protein is CASSITVTGGLETQYF. The chain links TRBV19 to TRBJ2-5, with TRBD1 matching 9 bases. This CDR3 is built from 16 residues. Per germline, CDR1 LNHDA and CDR2 SQIVND (reference sequence). Trimming cost V 2 bases and J 4 bases; bases outside gene matches: 8.

The V and J genes are TRBV29-1 and TRBJ2-4, with D perhaps matching TRBD2 (6 bases). CDR1 and CDR2 from the germline V gene are SQVTM and ANQGSEA. The CDR3 consists of 16 residues. V gave up 2 bases and J gave up 9 bases, with 23 bases separating them. The CDR3 here is CSVERTQDYIGGIQYF. The CDR3 DNA is TGCAGCGTTGAACGCACACAGGACTATATAGGCGGCATTCAGTACTTC.

J is TRBJ2-1 and V is TRBV28; TRBD2 matches at 9 bases. Germline V gives CDR1 MDHEN, CDR2 SYDVKM. Trimming removed 5 bases from V and 9 bases from J; junction bases left unmatched: 14. CDR3 length equals 16 residues. CDR3 in DNA: TGTGCCAGCAGTCCCCTCGTAGCGGGAGAGGGTAGTGAGCAGTTCTTC. Translated: CASSPLVAGEGSEQFF.

The chain links TRBV7-2 to TRBJ2-7; TRBD2 matches at 11 bases. Germline V gene sequence: CDR1 SGHTA, CDR2 FQGNSA. This CDR3 region has 15 residues. V was clipped by 4 bases and J by 4 bases; unmatched bases: 6. CDR3 region: CASSSASGGPYEQYF. In DNA, the CDR3 is TGTGCCAGCAGCTCCGCTAGCGGGGGGCCGTACGAGCAGTACTTC.

The chain has TRBV7-2 and TRBJ2-5, with D perhaps TRBD1 (6 bases). From germline, CDR1 is SGHTA and CDR2 FQGNSA. The CDR3 extends over 19 amino acids. Trimming took 5 bases from V and 3 from J, leaving 28 bases between them. CDR3 nucleotides: TGTGCCAGCAGCCAACGGTATACAGGGATTTTCGGGATCGAAGAGACCCAGTACTTC. Translating it yields CASSQRYTGIFGIEETQYF. The variable domain in full, completed from reference TRBV7-2 and TRBJ2-5, reads GAGVSQSPSNKVTEKGKDVELRCDPISGHTALYWYRQSLGQGLEFLIYFQGNSAPDKSGLPSDRFSAERTGGSVSTLTIQRTQQEDSAVYLCASSQRYTGIFGIEETQYFGPGTRLLVL.

This clone showed up just a few times. DNA for the CDR3: TGTGCCAGCAGTTTAGGGCCGGGGTCACCCCTCCACTTT. Protein sequence: CASSLGPGSPLHF. The chain employs TRBV27 and TRBJ1-6; D ambiguous. This CDR3 contains 13 residues. Trimming took 2 bases from V and 10 from J, leaving 9 bases between them. Germline loops: CDR1 MNHEY, CDR2 SMNVEV (reference sequence).

This clone was counted between two and nine times. V is TRBV27 and J is TRBJ2-5, with a possible D match to TRBD2 (6 bases). CDR3 length equals 14 residues. Germline CDR1 reads MNHEY; CDR2 reads SMNVEV (reference sequence). Trimming shortened V by 5 bases and J by 0 bases, and 10 bases separated the two germline ends. The CDR3 nucleotides read TGTGCCAGCAGTACGAAGCGGGACCAAGAGACCCAGTACTTC. Translating it yields CASSTKRDQETQYF.

The rearrangement joins TRBV6-4 to TRBJ2-3, with TRBD2 identical over 13 bases. This CDR3 region has 16 residues. V shed 4 bases, J shed 1 base, and the junction held 2 bases outside the gene matches. The germline V gene encodes CDR1 MRHNA and CDR2 SNTAGT. The CDR3 reads CASSGGTSGGTDTQYF. The CDR3 DNA follows: TGTGCCAGCAGTGGAGGGACTAGCGGGGGCACAGATACGCAGTATTTT.

This clone ranks as medium-sized. V gene TRBV6-4 combines with J gene TRBJ2-3; TRBD1 matches 7 bases. The CDR3 has 15 residues. In germline, CDR1 is MRHNA, CDR2 SNTAGT. J lost 2 bases, V lost 4 bases, and 6 bases had no gene match. The CDR3 sequence is CASSGNGQDTDTQYF. In DNA form, the CDR3 reads TGTGCCAGCAGTGGAAATGGACAGGACACAGATACGCAGTATTTT.

The genes are TRBV7-6 and TRBJ1-6; the match to TRBD1 covers 9 bases. The CDR3 covers 14 residues. V shed 4 bases and J 6 bases; nucleotides not matched to a gene: 1. The V gene's germline CDR1 is SGHVS and CDR2 FNYEAQ. The CDR3 DNA reads as TGTGCCAGCAGCTCGGACAGGGGTAATTCACCCCTCCACTTT. Amino acid sequence: CASSSDRGNSPLHF.

The gene calls are TRBV27 and TRBJ1-2; 8 bases line up with TRBD1. There are 13 residues in the CDR3. V lost 7 bases and J lost 5; bases outside the gene matches: 6. CDR1 and CDR2 from the germline V gene are MNHEY and SMNVEV (reference sequence). The DNA of the CDR3 is TGTGCCAGCACCGCGACAGGGGAGTATGGCTACACCTTC. Its protein is CASTATGEYGYTF.

The rearrangement links TRBV7-9 to TRBJ2-7; no clear D gene. The germline gives CDR1 SEHNR, CDR2 FQNEAQ (reference sequence). This CDR3 is built from 14 residues. V dropped 10 bases and J dropped 4 bases, with 20 bases sitting between them. The CDR3 here is CAIFGKGIGYEQYF. DNA of the CDR3: TGTGCCATCTTTGGCAAAGGAATCGGGTACGAGCAGTACTTC. The variable domain in full, completed from reference TRBV7-9 and TRBJ2-7, reads DTGVSQNPRHKITKRGQNVTFRCDPISEHNRLYWYRQTLGQGPEFLTYFQNEAQLEKSRLLSDRFSAERPKGSFSTLEIQRTEQGDSAMYLCAIFGKGIGYEQYFGPGTRLTVT.

The chain employs TRBV10-1 and TRBJ2-2; D unclear. The germline V gene encodes CDR1 WNHNN and CDR2 SYGVQD (reference sequence). Trimming pared 6 bases from V and 5 bases from J, leaving 19 bases between. The CDR3 spans 16 residues. Written as DNA, the CDR3 is TGCGCCAGCAGAATCCCGAGACTGGATAAAACCGGGGAGCTGTTTTTT. This translates into CASRIPRLDKTGELFF.

V and J are TRBV28 and TRBJ2-1; 10 bases match TRBD2. The trim removed 7 bases at V and 4 bases at J, leaving 7 bases unmatched. CDR1 MDHEN and CDR2 SYDVKM come from the germline V gene. The CDR3 is 15 residues long. CDR3: CASTPGTSEYNEQFF. CDR3 DNA sequence: TGTGCCAGCACTCCCGGGACTAGCGAATACAATGAGCAGTTCTTC.